This TCR beta chain was documented in a study of T cell responses to AZD1222 COVID-19 vaccine (dated by TCRdb to the early 2020s). Regarding the research as a whole: A total of approximately 250 trial participants underwent TCR sequencing, of whom about 200 had received two doses of AZD1222 and roughly 26 had received two doses of the MenACWY control vaccine. Trial participants were enrolled into age subgroups of 18-55, 56-69 and 70-plus years, which contained about 150, 28 and 57 TCR-sequenced participants, respectively.

The paper's findings and limits, for the study overall: Conclusions about previously exposed vaccinees were limited because only six AZD1222 recipients were SARS-CoV-2 seropositive at baseline. Participants were mostly white British and included more females than males, and it was suggested by the authors that clonal diversity may have been underestimated. Because no day 14 peak-response samples were available, the repertoires could be characterized only after the peak T cell response. Reportedly, close to half of the unique spike-specific TCRs recognized epitopes lying outside the regions that are mutated in the B.1.351 and B.1.1.7 variants. Vaccine-associated CD4 TCRs spanned the whole spike protein, with dominant responses in regions 160-218 and 743-854. After two AZD1222 doses, both the breadth and the depth of spike-specific TCRs were significantly higher than at day 0 and than in MenACWY recipients. In the small 56-69-year group, the increase in depth fell short of significance, most likely because of low power.

The intended sense of this specimen's time point label: about 28 days (+/-7) after the second vaccine dose. Because spike-specific TCR depth and breadth did not differ between the two schedules, AZD1222 recipients who got a second dose at roughly 4 weeks were pooled with those who got a second dose at roughly 12 weeks. Samples from vaccinated people were obtained from the UK trials COV001 and COV002, which included a single-blind randomized controlled phase 2/3 trial of AZD1222 (ChAdOx1 nCoV-19) in healthy adults. For TCRbeta chain sequencing, PBMC samples from trial participants were taken at day 0 and at day 28 after the second dose. The CDR3 regions of human TCRbeta chains were analyzed by immunosequencing. Processing in the source paper ran as follows. TCRs in the repertoires were compared against a reference library of SARS-CoV-2-specific TCRs that had been generated with the MIRA antigen-specificity platform. Breadth was defined as the fraction of unique TCRs that were SARS-CoV-2-associated, and depth was defined as the fraction of total T cells that were SARS-CoV-2-associated. Using the MIRA data, each spike-specific TCR was assigned both to the spike region to which the TCR was reactive and to a CD4 or CD8 class. Log10-transformed breadth and depth values were compared by one-way ANOVA with Sidak's multiple comparisons tests. TCRdb retrieved this table from immuneACCESS and kept in-frame rearrangements only. Not all clones are present; in checked studies, unresolved V genes account for under half, and no reason is known for the remainder. That table furnishes V, J and clone size, whereas the DNA furnished D and trimming. The sample table records approximately 96,000 clones; around 90% of these occur just once. The ten top clones hold 11% of the sample.

Cut back by 8 bases and 5 bases, the V and J ends lie 14 bases apart. The CDR3, cysteine through phenylalanine, is 13 amino acids long. The entry retains the CDR3 DNA only, 39 bases that are in frame from base 1. CDR1 SNHLY and CDR2 FYNNEI are derived from the germline V gene. To note about this clone: There is no known antigen for this receptor. No much larger clone is present one base from it, and per-base qualities are unavailable.

The receptor comes from an adult who received the AZD1222 COVID-19 vaccine. Sample: peripheral blood, taken 28 days after the second AZD1222 dose. Here the chain combines TRBV2 and TRBJ2-3; a weak D assignment points to TRBD1 (7 bases agree). The bases read TGTGCCAGCGACAGGGAGGTCGGAGATACGCAGTATTTT. Protein translation: CASDREVGDTQYF.